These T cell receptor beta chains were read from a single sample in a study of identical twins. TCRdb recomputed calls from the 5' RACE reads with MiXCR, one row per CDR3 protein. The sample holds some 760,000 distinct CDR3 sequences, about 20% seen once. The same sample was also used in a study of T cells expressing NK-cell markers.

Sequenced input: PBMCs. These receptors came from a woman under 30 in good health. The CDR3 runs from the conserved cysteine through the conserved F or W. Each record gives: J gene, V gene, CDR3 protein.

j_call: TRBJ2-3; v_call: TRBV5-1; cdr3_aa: CASSSPGGSRGPLDTQYF
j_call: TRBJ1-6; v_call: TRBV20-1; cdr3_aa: CSARPTGQPGPLHF
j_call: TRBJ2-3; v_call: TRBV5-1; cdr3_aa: CASSSTPGPSGDTQYF
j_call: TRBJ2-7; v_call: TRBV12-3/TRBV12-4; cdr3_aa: CASRSGTGGFTTYEQYF
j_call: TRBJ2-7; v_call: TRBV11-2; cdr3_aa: CASSLYGDTYEQYF
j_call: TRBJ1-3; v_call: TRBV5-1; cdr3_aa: CASSLEKTNSGNTIYF
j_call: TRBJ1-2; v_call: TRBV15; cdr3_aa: CATSSRADGYTF
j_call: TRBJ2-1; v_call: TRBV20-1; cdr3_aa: CSVLPSGRINEQFF
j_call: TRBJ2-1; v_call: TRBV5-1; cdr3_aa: CASSLEGDRSSYNEQFF
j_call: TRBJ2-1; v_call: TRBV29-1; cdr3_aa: CSVGGGQGSYNEQFF
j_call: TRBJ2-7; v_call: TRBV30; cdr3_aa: CAWGRGTGAGEQYF
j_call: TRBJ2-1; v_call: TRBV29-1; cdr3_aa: CSVKRGADRHEQFF
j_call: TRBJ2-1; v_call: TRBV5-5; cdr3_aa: CASSSSTGSAFF
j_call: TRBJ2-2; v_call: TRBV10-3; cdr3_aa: CAIYGYRGNTGELFF
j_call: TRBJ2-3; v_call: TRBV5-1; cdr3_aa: CASSLGQPQITDTQYF
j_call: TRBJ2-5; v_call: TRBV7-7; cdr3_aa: CASSSGTNFQETQYF
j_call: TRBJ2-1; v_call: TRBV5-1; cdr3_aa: CASSRGLATNEQFF
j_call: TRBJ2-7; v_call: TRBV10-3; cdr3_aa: CAISYAVAGEQYF
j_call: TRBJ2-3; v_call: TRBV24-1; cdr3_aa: CATSDRGQGDTQYF
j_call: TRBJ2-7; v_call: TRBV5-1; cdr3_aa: CASSRGGTSVSYEQYF
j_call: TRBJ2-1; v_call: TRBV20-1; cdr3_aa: CSARGHRNSYNEQFF
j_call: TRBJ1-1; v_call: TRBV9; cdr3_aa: CASSLGTSGATAFF
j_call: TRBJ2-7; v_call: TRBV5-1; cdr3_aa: CASSRGQGREQYF
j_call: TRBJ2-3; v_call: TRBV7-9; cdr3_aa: CASSSSGRRSDTQYF
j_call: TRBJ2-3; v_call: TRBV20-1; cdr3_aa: CSATLAGEGGTQYF
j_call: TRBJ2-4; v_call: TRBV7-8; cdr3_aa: CASSFLVNIQYF
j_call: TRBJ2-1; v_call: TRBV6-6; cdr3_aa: CASRTPNNEQFF
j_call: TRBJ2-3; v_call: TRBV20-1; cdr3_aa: CSVPAVAGTDTQYF
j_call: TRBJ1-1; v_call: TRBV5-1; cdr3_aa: CASSLSPEGTEAFF
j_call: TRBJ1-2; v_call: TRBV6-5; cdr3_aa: CASSSFLLQQGDYGYTF
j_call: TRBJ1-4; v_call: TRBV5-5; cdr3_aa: CASSGGRVDEKLFF
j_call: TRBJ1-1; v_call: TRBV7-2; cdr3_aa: CASSLFPGTVYTEAFF
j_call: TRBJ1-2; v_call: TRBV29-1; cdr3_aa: CSVEEGRTEGYTF
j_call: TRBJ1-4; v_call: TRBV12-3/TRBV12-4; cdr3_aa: CASSSSEEKLFF
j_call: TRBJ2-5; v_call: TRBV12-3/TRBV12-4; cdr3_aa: CASTRHGETQYF
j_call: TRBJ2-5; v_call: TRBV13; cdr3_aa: CASSSTEEQETQYF
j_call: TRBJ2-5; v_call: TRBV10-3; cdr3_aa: CAISDTREETQYF
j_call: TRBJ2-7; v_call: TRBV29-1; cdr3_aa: CSVEGNRGFEQYF
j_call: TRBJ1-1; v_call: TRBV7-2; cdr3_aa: CASSLDRRTAFF
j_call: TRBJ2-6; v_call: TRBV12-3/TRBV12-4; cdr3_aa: CASSSRGSGANVLTF
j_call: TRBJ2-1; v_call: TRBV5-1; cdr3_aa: CASSFGQVTDEQFF
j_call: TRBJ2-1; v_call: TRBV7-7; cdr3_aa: CASSWDRDNEQFF
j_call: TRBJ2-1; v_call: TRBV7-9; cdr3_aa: CASSSTRTGGVNEQFF
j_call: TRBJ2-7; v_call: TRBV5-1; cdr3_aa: CASSLGWLAGDYYEQYF
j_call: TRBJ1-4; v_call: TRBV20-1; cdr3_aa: CSAGGGNEKLFF
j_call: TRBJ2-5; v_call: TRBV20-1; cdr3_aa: CSAGRNQETQYF
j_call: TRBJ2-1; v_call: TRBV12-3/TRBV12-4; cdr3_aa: CASGGLRDEQFF
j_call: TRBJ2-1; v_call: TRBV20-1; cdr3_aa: CSGRRNSEQFF
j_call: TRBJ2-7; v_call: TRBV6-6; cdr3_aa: CASRPPGNEQYF
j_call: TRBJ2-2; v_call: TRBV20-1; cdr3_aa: CSTRGSSNTGELFF
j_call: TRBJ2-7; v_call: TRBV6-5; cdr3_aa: CASSSLRASVHEQYF